This entry lists 15 T cell receptor beta chains sequenced from one sample in a study of T-cell memory formation after mild COVID-19. From the 5' RACE reads, TCRdb called clonotypes with MiXCR, one entry per CDR3 protein. This repertoire shows about 310,000 distinct CDR3 sequences, about 15% found once; its top ten account for roughly 23%. Source material: PBMCs or a T cell subset sorted from them (not recorded which). These TCRs come from a man aged 18-30 years who had mild COVID-19 (a few samples of this study predate the infection). Cell type and time point are not known.

The chain is built from TRBV24-1 and TRBJ1-2; 8 bases map to TRBD1. The CDR3 totals 16 residues. CDR1 is KGHDR and CDR2 is SFDVKD in the germline V gene. The junction had 13 bases not matched to a gene; V was cut back by 4 bases and J by 7 bases. Here the CDR3 reads CATSEALTGDGSGYTF. The CDR3 bases are TGTGCCACCAGTGAAGCACTGACAGGGGACGGTAGTGGCTACACCTTC.

V gene TRBV29-1 combines with J gene TRBJ1-1, with no clear D. The germline CDR1 and CDR2 sequences are SQVTM and ANQGSEA. V was cut by 7 bases and J by 0 bases, with 3 bases left in between. This CDR3 region has 10 residues. The CDR3 region is CSGLNTEAFF. The CDR3 DNA follows: TGCAGCGGTTTGAACACTGAAGCTTTCTTT.

The table lists this clonotype with a few counts. V usage is TRBV20-1 and J usage is TRBJ2-5; 10 bases line up with TRBD2. The CDR3 covers 15 residues. With V trimmed by 3 bases and J by 1 base, 5 bases remained unmatched. The germline V gene encodes CDR1 DFQATT and CDR2 SNEGSKA (reference sequence). The CDR3 DNA reads TGCAGTGCTAGTCGGGGACTAGCGAGCCAAGAGACCCAGTACTTC. Translating gives CSASRGLASQETQYF.

This clonotype showed up just a few times. The chain couples TRBV5-1 to TRBJ2-3; the D call may be TRBD1 or TRBD2 (5 bases each). The CDR3 totals 15 residues. Per the germline V gene, CDR1 is SGHRS and CDR2 is YFSETQ. The ends were cut back, 0 bases at V and 3 bases at J, with 11 bases in the middle. Here the CDR3 DNA reads TGCGCCAGCAGCTTGGTGGGGGTTGTAACAGATACGCAGTATTTT. Its protein is CASSLVGVVTDTQYF.

On this clonotype itself: Relative to the germline gene, one junction end is altered; a read error may explain this. The chain uses TRBV12-3 or TRBV12-4 and TRBJ1-5; no reliable D call. The CDR3 sequence is 14 residues long. This CDR3 is CASRLGRGHQPQHF. As DNA, the CDR3 is TGTGCCAGCAGGTTAGGTAGAGGGCATCAGCCCCAGCATTTT.

This chain uses TRBV12-3 or TRBV12-4 with TRBJ1-5, with 8 bases matching TRBD1. CDR3 size: 14 residues. Germline trimming cut 6 bases from V and 2 bases from J; bases unmatched to any gene: 3. CDR3 protein: CASRGGQGNQPQHF. The CDR3 DNA reads TGTGCCAGCAGAGGGGGACAGGGCAATCAGCCCCAGCATTTT.

There are many counts of this clonotype. The rearrangement links TRBV3-1 to TRBJ1-2; 7 positions agree with TRBD1. Germline CDR1 reads LGHDT; CDR2 reads YNNKEL (reference sequence). Trimming took 4 bases from V and 6 from J; bases not matched to a gene: 11. This CDR3 has 15 residues. The CDR3 DNA is TGTGCCAGCAGCCCCCAGGACAGGATAATTAATGGCTACACCTTC. It is translated as CASSPQDRIINGYTF.

The J gene is TRBJ2-1, the V gene TRBV5-6; a weak D match, TRBD1 (5 bases). V lost 2 bases and J lost 3, with 18 bases in between. The CDR3 sequence is 17 residues long. The germline V gene encodes CDR1 SGHDT and CDR2 YYEEEE. This CDR3 is CASSFAARQGYYNEQFF. In nucleotides, the CDR3 is TGTGCCAGCAGCTTCGCCGCTAGGCAGGGATACTACAATGAGCAGTTCTTC. Drawing the rest from reference TRBV5-6 and TRBJ2-1, the complete variable domain is DAGVTQSPTHLIKTRGQQVTLRCSPKSGHDTVSWYQQALGQGPQFIFQYYEEEERQRGNFPDRFSGHQFPNYSSELNVNALLLGDSALYLCASSFAARQGYYNEQFFGPGTRLTVL.

The chain combines TRBV7-2 with TRBJ1-5; 8 bases map to TRBD1. The germline V gene encodes CDR1 SGHTA and CDR2 FQGNSA. Losses at the gene ends were 5 bases for V and 4 bases for J; bases not matched to a gene: 10. The CDR3 sequence is 16 residues long. Written as DNA, the CDR3 is TGTGCCAGCAGCCTTCAGGGAGGGACAGGTAATCAGCCCCAGCATTTT. Amino acid sequence: CASSLQGGTGNQPQHF.

This clonotype has a handful of counts. The V gene is TRBV11-2, the J gene TRBJ1-2, with no clear D. The CDR3 extends over 14 amino acids. Trimming took off 1 base at V and 4 bases at J, with 10 bases between the two ends. Germline V gene lookup returns CDR1 SGHAT and CDR2 FQNNGV. CDR3 sequence reads: CASSLAVASYGYTF. The DNA of the CDR3 is TGTGCCAGCAGCTTAGCCGTAGCATCCTATGGCTACACCTTC. Filled out from reference TRBV11-2 and TRBJ1-2, the complete variable domain reads EAGVAQSPRYKIIEKRQSVAFWCNPISGHATLYWYQQILGQGPKLLIQFQNNGVVDDSQLPKDRFSAERLKGVDSTLKIQPAKLEDSAVYLCASSLAVASYGYTFGSGTRLTVV.

In this sample, this clonotype turned up many times. V and J are TRBV6-5 and TRBJ1-4, with a weak D call TRBD1 (5 bases). Trimming left V 2 bases short and J 13 bases short, with 17 bases between. From germline, CDR1 is MNHEY and CDR2 SVGAGI. This CDR3 comprises 14 residues. CDR3 sequence (DNA): TGTGCCAGCAGTTACGCGGGACCGGGAAGGGGACTGTTTTTT. Its translation: CASSYAGPGRGLFF.

This clonotype was found a few times. The CDR3 DNA sequence: TGTGCCAGCAGTTTCACTGGGAAGGCTGAAGCTTTCTTT. It encodes CASSFTGKAEAFF. The gene calls are TRBV5-6 and TRBJ1-1; D is unclear. This CDR3 is built from 13 residues. Germline CDR1 reads SGHDT; CDR2 reads YYEEEE. Trimming removed 5 bases from V and 6 bases from J, with 14 bases in between.

The gene calls are TRBV5-1 and TRBJ2-3; D gene unclear. The CDR3 consists of 15 residues. Germline values: CDR1 SGHRS, CDR2 YFSETQ. V shed 3 bases and J shed 0 bases, with 11 bases lying between them. In DNA form, the CDR3 reads TGCGCCAGCAGCTCTGCCCAGTCCAGCACAGATACGCAGTATTTT. It specifies CASSSAQSSTDTQYF.

This chain uses TRBV6-5 with TRBJ2-4, with TRBD2 matching over 9 bases. V dropped 2 bases and J dropped 6; count of bases not matched to a gene: 2. The germline gives CDR1 MNHEY, CDR2 SVGAGI. The CDR3 totals 14 residues. CDR3 sequence (DNA): TGTGCCAGCAGTTACGTTAGCGGGGGAAACATTCAGTACTTC. Its translation is CASSYVSGGNIQYF.

The chain joins TRBV2 to TRBJ2-4, with 7 bases that match TRBD1. After removal of 6 bases from V and 9 bases from J, the junction contained 8 bases not matched to a gene. The length of the CDR3 is 13 residues. Germline loops: CDR1 SNHLY, CDR2 FYNNEI. The chain's CDR3 is CASSDRDRAIQYF. The CDR3 DNA reads TGTGCCAGCAGCGACCGGGACAGAGCCATTCAGTACTTC.